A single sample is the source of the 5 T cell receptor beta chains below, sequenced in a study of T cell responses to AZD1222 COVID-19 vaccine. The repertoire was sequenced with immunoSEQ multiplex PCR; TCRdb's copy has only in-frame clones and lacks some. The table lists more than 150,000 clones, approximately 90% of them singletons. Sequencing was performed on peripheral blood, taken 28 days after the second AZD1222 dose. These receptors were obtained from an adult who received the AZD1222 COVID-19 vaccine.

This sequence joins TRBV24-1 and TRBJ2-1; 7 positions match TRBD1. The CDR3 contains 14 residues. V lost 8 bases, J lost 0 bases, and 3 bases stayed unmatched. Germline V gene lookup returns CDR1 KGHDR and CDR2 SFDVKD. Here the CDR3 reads CATMPGGSYNEQFF. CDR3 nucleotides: TGTGCCACCATGCCAGGGGGCTCCTACAATGAGCAGTTCTTC.

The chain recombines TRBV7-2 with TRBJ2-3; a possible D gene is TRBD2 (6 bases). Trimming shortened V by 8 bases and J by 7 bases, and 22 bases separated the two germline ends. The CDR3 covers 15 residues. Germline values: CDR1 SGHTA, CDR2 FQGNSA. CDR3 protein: CASVLGAGLGNTQYF. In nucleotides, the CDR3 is TGTGCCAGCGTTCTGGGAGCGGGCCTCGGAAATACGCAGTATTTT.

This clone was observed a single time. The CDR3 here is CAAKTGGSGNTIYF. Written as DNA, the CDR3 is TGTGCCGCAAAAACAGGGGGCTCTGGAAACACCATATATTTT. This rearrangement joins TRBV7-8 to TRBJ1-3; 8 nucleotides match TRBD1. Germline values: CDR1 SGHVS, CDR2 FQNEAQ. Trimming at V came to 11 bases and at J to 0 bases, leaving 6 bases not matched to a gene. This CDR3 comprises 14 residues.

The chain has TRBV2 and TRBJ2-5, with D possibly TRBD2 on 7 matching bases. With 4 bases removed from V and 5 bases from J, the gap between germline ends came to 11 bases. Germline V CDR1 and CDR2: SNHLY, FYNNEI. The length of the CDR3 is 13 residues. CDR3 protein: CASSVGGAETQYF. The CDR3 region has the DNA TGTGCCAGCAGTGTTGGGGGGGCTGAGACCCAGTACTTC.

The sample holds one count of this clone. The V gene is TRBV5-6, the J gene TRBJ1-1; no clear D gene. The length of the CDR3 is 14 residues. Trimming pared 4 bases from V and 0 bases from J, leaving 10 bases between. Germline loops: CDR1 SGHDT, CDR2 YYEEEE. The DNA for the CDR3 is TGTGCCAGCAGCCGCCGGGCCGTGAACACTGAAGCTTTCTTT. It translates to CASSRRAVNTEAFF.